This TCR beta chain appears in the sequencing data of a study of CD8 T cells in cerebrospinal fluid in Alzheimer's disease. At the level of the study: Two single-cell methods, plate-based nested PCR and droplet-based sequencing, assessed CSF clonal expansion. Findings and caveats of the study: Expanded clones of at least 3% were commoner in Alzheimer's patients than healthy subjects. In mild cognitive impairment or Alzheimer's disease, the biggest CSF clone made up more TCRs than in controls.

This clonotype is called medium-sized (0.01 to 0.1%) based on its frequency. Antigen unknown. CDR3 size: 13 residues. Germline values: CDR1 MNHNS, CDR2 SASEGT. CSF cells underwent 10X single-cell V(D)J and 5' gene-expression profiling. Following a re-call of the 10x single-cell sequencing reads, TCRdb has one entry per CDR3 protein and lacks DNA. The table lists about 1,100 distinct CDR3 sequences. The sequence derives from a human donor with mild cognitive impairment. Sequenced: cerebrospinal fluid. The chain carries TRBV6-1 and TRBJ1-2; TCRdb names TRBD1, which stays unverified in the absence of DNA. The CDR3 protein is CATRPGGPYGYTF.